Following are 27 T cell receptor beta chains from one sample sequenced in a study of T cell changes during pregnancy in multiple sclerosis. Sequencing used immunoSEQ multiplex PCR; TCRdb keeps in-frame clones, though not all of them. The data hold some 69,000 clones, with approximately 90% observed a single time. Here the sequenced sample was peripheral blood, taken in the second trimester of pregnancy. Receptor source: a female donor in good health, enrolled as a control in a pregnancy study.

This rearrangement joins TRBV6-1 to TRBJ2-5; 8 positions match TRBD1. CDR1 MNHNS and CDR2 SASEGT come from the germline V gene. The CDR3 covers 15 residues. The ends lost 1 base at V and 5 bases at J; junction bases unmatched: 6. CDR3 nucleotide sequence: TGTGCCAGCAGTGAAGGTCAGGGGGCCGGGGAGACCCAGTACTTC. This translates into CASSEGQGAGETQYF.

This chain connects TRBV7-8 to TRBJ1-5; 8 bases are a match to TRBD1. Germline CDR1 reads SGHVS; CDR2 reads FQNEAQ. CDR3 length equals 16 residues. V dropped 3 bases and J dropped 0; count of bases not matched to a gene: 4. The DNA of the CDR3 is TGTGCCAGCAGCTTGGACAGGGCATATAGCAATCAGCCCCAGCATTTT. Translated: CASSLDRAYSNQPQHF. Drawing the rest from reference TRBV7-8 and TRBJ1-5, the complete variable domain is GAGVSQSPRYKVAKRGQDVALRCDPISGHVSLFWYQQALGQGPEFLTYFQNEAQLDKSGLPSDRFFAERPEGSVSTLKIQRTQQEDSAVYLCASSLDRAYSNQPQHFGDGTRLSIL.

The V call is TRBV5-8, the J call TRBJ1-1; no definite D call. Trimming removed 4 bases from V and 0 bases from J, with 13 bases in between. CDR1 is SGHTS, CDR2 YDEGEE, per germline. The CDR3 length is 15 residues. This chain's CDR3 is CASSPLNYMNTEAFF. The CDR3 DNA is TGTGCCAGCAGCCCCTTAAACTACATGAACACTGAAGCTTTCTTT. The full variable domain, with the rest looked up from reference TRBV5-8 and TRBJ1-1, is EAGVTQSPTHLIKTRGQQATLRCSPISGHTSVYWYQQALGLGLQFLLWYDEGEERNRGNFPPRFSGRQFPNYSSELNVNALELEDSALYLCASSPLNYMNTEAFFGQGTRLTVV.

The chain recombines TRBV30 with TRBJ2-1; 13 positions match TRBD2. Trimming cost V 4 bases and J 9 bases; bases outside gene matches: 3. This CDR3 is 13 amino acids long. In germline, CDR1 is GTSNPN, CDR2 SVGIG (reference sequence). DNA for the CDR3: TGTGCCTGGAAACTAGCGGGGGGGGGTGAGCAGTTCTTC. It yields the protein CAWKLAGGGEQFF.

This clone was found once. This chain connects TRBV5-4 to TRBJ2-5; TRBD1 is a possible D gene (5 bases). The V gene's germline CDR1 is SGHNT and CDR2 YYREEE (reference sequence). This CDR3 has 13 amino acids. Trimming pared 1 base from V and 4 bases from J, leaving 8 bases between. The CDR3 loop is CASSLPGRETQYF. CDR3 nucleotide sequence: TGTGCCAGCAGCTTGCCAGGGCGAGAGACCCAGTACTTC. The variable domain in full, completed from reference TRBV5-4 and TRBJ2-5, reads ETGVTQSPTHLIKTRGQQVTLRCSSQSGHNTVSWYQQALGQGPQFIFQYYREEENGRGNFPPRFSGLQFPNYSSELNVNALELDDSALYLCASSLPGRETQYFGPGTRLLVL.

The rearrangement joins TRBV18 to TRBJ2-1, with 7 bases matching TRBD2. V lost 1 base, J lost 8 bases, and 5 bases stayed unmatched. The CDR3 consists of 14 residues. Germline CDR1 reads KGHSH; CDR2 reads LQKENI. The CDR3 is CASSPQLAGDEQFF. CDR3 in DNA: TGTGCCAGCTCACCACAGTTAGCGGGCGATGAGCAGTTCTTC.

The rearrangement joins TRBV7-2 to TRBJ1-3, with D possibly being TRBD1 (5 bases). V lost 3 bases and J lost 1, with 10 bases in between. The CDR3 length is 15 residues. Germline values: CDR1 SGHTA, CDR2 FQGNSA. CDR3 protein: CASSLVRVSGNTIYF. DNA of the CDR3: TGTGCCAGCAGCTTGGTCAGGGTATCTGGAAACACCATATATTTT. The full variable domain, rest sourced from reference TRBV7-2 and TRBJ1-3, is GAGVSQSPSNKVTEKGKDVELRCDPISGHTALYWYRQSLGQGLEFLIYFQGNSAPDKSGLPSDRFSAERTGGSVSTLTIQRTQQEDSAVYLCASSLVRVSGNTIYFGEGSWLTVV.

The rearrangement links TRBV18 to TRBJ1-1; 8 bases are shared with TRBD1. The CDR3 totals 16 residues. Trimming cost V 1 base and J 1 base; bases outside gene matches: 5. Germline assignment: CDR1 KGHSH and CDR2 LQKENI. CDR3 in DNA: TGTGCCAGCTCACCACAGGAAGGGACAGGGAACACTGAAGCTTTCTTT. This codes for CASSPQEGTGNTEAFF.

The chain has TRBV19 and TRBJ2-1; TRBD2 matches 7 bases. The ends lost 7 bases at V and 7 bases at J; junction bases unmatched: 13. The CDR3 has 15 amino acids. Per germline, CDR1 LNHDA and CDR2 SQIVND (reference sequence). The CDR3 spells CASKERGSFGNEQFF. The CDR3 region has the DNA TGTGCCAGTAAGGAGCGGGGCTCCTTTGGTAATGAGCAGTTCTTC.

The V and J genes are TRBV7-9 and TRBJ1-3; D unclear. Germline V gene sequence: CDR1 SEHNR, CDR2 FQNEAQ (reference sequence). This CDR3 is built from 13 residues. Trimming removed 11 bases at V and 0 bases at J, with 11 bases between. This CDR3 reads CAAENDSGNTIYF. For the CDR3, the DNA is TGTGCCGCCGAGAACGACTCTGGAAACACCATATATTTT.

The rearrangement uses TRBV2 and TRBJ1-1, with TRBD1 matching over 11 bases. CDR3 length: 15 amino acids. V trimming: 9 bases; J trimming: 1 base; junction bases outside the gene matches: 7. Germline V gene sequence: CDR1 SNHLY, CDR2 FYNNEI. This CDR3 is CASTGTGGSNTEAFF. The DNA for the CDR3 is TGTGCCAGTACCGGGACAGGGGGATCGAACACTGAAGCTTTCTTT.

The J gene is TRBJ1-3, the V gene TRBV7-2, with TRBD1 as a possible D gene (5 bases). V lost 3 bases and J lost 0, with 12 bases in between. Looked up from germline, CDR1 is SGHTA and CDR2 is FQGNSA. This CDR3 is 16 amino acids long. The CDR3 coding sequence is TGTGCCAGCAGCTTTTTAGGGGCCAGCTCTGGAAACACCATATATTTT. Translation: CASSFLGASSGNTIYF.

The CDR3 DNA sequence: TGTGCCAGCAGCTGGACAGGAGATACGCAGTATTTT. Amino acid sequence: CASSWTGDTQYF. This chain connects TRBV5-4 to TRBJ2-3; 7 nucleotides line up with TRBD1. Germline lookup yields CDR1 SGHNT and CDR2 YYREEE (reference sequence). The ends lost 3 bases at V and 5 bases at J; junction bases unmatched: 0. This CDR3 has 12 residues.

The CDR3 DNA follows: TGTGCCACCAGGGGCATGAACACTGAAGCTTTCTTT. Encoded protein: CATRGMNTEAFF. The rearrangement joins TRBV19 to TRBJ1-1; maybe TRBD1 (6 bases). Germline CDR1 and CDR2: LNHDA and SQIVND (reference sequence). The CDR3 has 12 residues. The V gene lost 10 bases and the J gene lost 0 bases, with 9 bases spanning the gap. Supplemented by reference TRBV19 and TRBJ1-1, the full variable domain reads DGGITQSPKYLFRKEGQNVTLSCEQNLNHDAMYWYRQDPGQGLRLIYYSQIVNDFQKGDIAEGYSVSREKKESFPLTVTSAQKNPTAFYLCATRGMNTEAFFGQGTRLTVV.

The chain uses TRBV5-6 and TRBJ1-6, with 7 bases fitting TRBD1. Losses at the gene ends were 3 bases for V and 10 bases for J; bases not matched to a gene: 10. CDR3 size: 15 residues. Germline V CDR1 and CDR2: SGHDT, YYEEEE. The CDR3 loop is CASSSTGKFGSPLHF. The CDR3 coding sequence is TGTGCCAGCAGCTCGACAGGGAAATTTGGCTCACCCCTCCACTTT. The full variable domain, its missing parts supplied by reference TRBV5-6 and TRBJ1-6, is DAGVTQSPTHLIKTRGQQVTLRCSPKSGHDTVSWYQQALGQGPQFIFQYYEEEERQRGNFPDRFSGHQFPNYSSELNVNALLLGDSALYLCASSSTGKFGSPLHFGNGTRLTVT.

The chain recombines TRBV18 with TRBJ1-5; TRBD1 matches at 9 bases. This CDR3 is 15 amino acids long. Germline-derived CDR1 and CDR2 are KGHSH and LQKENI. J gave up 7 bases and V 6 bases, and 10 bases lay outside the gene matches. The CDR3 region is CASSQGQGRGQPQHF. Here the CDR3 DNA reads TGTGCCAGCTCCCAGGGACAGGGAAGAGGACAGCCCCAGCATTTT. Variable domain in full (rest from reference TRBV18 and TRBJ1-5): NAGVMQNPRHLVRRRGQEARLRCSPMKGHSHVYWYRQLPEEGLKFMVYLQKENIIDESGMPKERFSAEFPKEGPSILRIQQVVRGDSAAYFCASSQGQGRGQPQHFGDGTRLSIL.

The chain couples TRBV4-2 to TRBJ2-5, with D perhaps TRBD2 (6 bases). V was pared by 0 bases and J by 2 bases, with 7 bases between. Germline V gene sequence: CDR1 LGHNA, CDR2 YNFKEQ. This CDR3 has 14 amino acids. For the CDR3, the DNA is TGTGCCAGCAGCCAAGATCTAGCGCAAGAGACCCAGTACTTC. It codes for CASSQDLAQETQYF.

The V and J genes are TRBV7-2 and TRBJ1-1; D not certain. In germline, CDR1 is SGHTA, CDR2 FQGNSA. V shed 4 bases and J shed 1 base, with 13 bases lying between them. The CDR3 contains 15 residues. CDR3 protein: CASSSERVGNTEAFF. The CDR3 DNA reads TGTGCCAGCAGCTCCGAGCGTGTGGGGAACACTGAAGCTTTCTTT.

This rearrangement joins TRBV18 to TRBJ2-6, with 11 bases identical to TRBD1. After removal of 4 bases from V and 4 bases from J, the junction contained 9 bases not matched to a gene. CDR3 length: 18 residues. Germline assignment: CDR1 KGHSH and CDR2 LQKENI. The CDR3, as DNA: TGTGCCAGCTCACAGCGGACAGGGGGCACGGGAGGGGCCAACGTCCTGACTTTC. Its translation is CASSQRTGGTGGANVLTF.

The gene calls are TRBV7-6 and TRBJ2-5, with D possibly TRBD2 on 6 matching bases. Between the trimmed V and J ends, which lost 2 bases and 2 bases, there was a span of 9 bases. Germline assignment: CDR1 SGHVS and CDR2 FNYEAQ. The CDR3 loop spans 14 amino acids. CDR3 bases: TGTGCCAGCAGCTTATTTGGGGGGCAAGAGACCCAGTACTTC. Amino acids: CASSLFGGQETQYF.

The V gene is TRBV27, the J gene TRBJ2-5, with a tentative D call TRBD1 (6 bases). V was pared by 3 bases and J by 4 bases, with 15 bases between. The CDR3 is made up of 15 amino acids. The V gene's germline CDR1 is MNHEY and CDR2 SMNVEV (reference sequence). In nucleotides, the CDR3 is TGTGCCAGCAGTTTCGGGCAGGGGATTCGAGAGACCCAGTACTTC. It translates to CASSFGQGIRETQYF.

The CDR3 region has the DNA TGTGCCAGCAGTTTATCTCCCCCATCTAACTATGGCTACACCTTC. Translation: CASSLSPPSNYGYTF. The V and J genes are TRBV27 and TRBJ1-2, with unresolved D. The CDR3 length is 15 residues. CDR1 and CDR2 from the germline V gene are MNHEY and SMNVEV (reference sequence). Trimming removed 0 bases from V and 0 bases from J, with 8 bases in between.

V is TRBV30 and J is TRBJ1-1; D gene ambiguous. The CDR3 contains 15 residues. Per the germline V gene, CDR1 is GTSNPN and CDR2 is SVGIG (reference sequence). V was trimmed by 3 bases and J by 1 base, leaving 15 bases between them. The CDR3 coding sequence is TGTGCCTGGAGCCCTCGCGGTCGAACGAACACTGAAGCTTTCTTT. Its translation is CAWSPRGRTNTEAFF.

This chain joins TRBV14 and TRBJ2-5; tentative D call: TRBD1 (5 bases). The germline V gene has CDR1 SGHDN and CDR2 FVKESK. With 2 bases removed from V and 4 bases from J, the gap between germline ends came to 14 bases. This CDR3 has 15 residues. CDR3: CASSQFDSLGETQYF. CDR3 nucleotide sequence: TGTGCCAGCAGCCAATTTGACAGCCTTGGAGAGACCCAGTACTTC.

V gene TRBV6-6 combines with J gene TRBJ1-2; tentatively, D is TRBD1 (6 bases). This CDR3 is built from 14 residues. Germline V CDR1 and CDR2: MNHNY, SVGAGI (reference sequence). V was shortened by 2 bases and J by 4 bases, with 11 bases between the two germline ends. For the CDR3, the DNA is TGTGCCAGCAGTTACCAGGACAGCTCCTATGGCTACACCTTC. Protein sequence: CASSYQDSSYGYTF.

This clone was recorded a few times. The genes are TRBV4-2 and TRBJ1-1; 10 bases align to TRBD1. The CDR3 length is 14 residues. Germline-derived CDR1 and CDR2 are LGHNA and YNFKEQ. Unmatched junction bases numbered 0, after V lost 4 bases and J lost 1 base. DNA for the CDR3: TGTGCCAGCAGCCGGGACAGGGGGAACACTGAAGCTTTCTTT. This gives the protein CASSRDRGNTEAFF.

The V gene is TRBV7-2, the J gene TRBJ2-1, with a weak D call TRBD2 (6 bases). Trimming stripped 5 bases from V and 7 bases from J, with 18 bases between. Germline V CDR1 and CDR2: SGHTA, FQGNSA. This CDR3 contains 15 residues. The CDR3 sequence is CASSPSGGSRNEQFF. The DNA of the CDR3 is TGTGCCAGCAGCCCTAGTGGGGGGTCGAGAAATGAGCAGTTCTTC.